The next 25 T cell receptor beta chains were all read from a single sample in a study of blood T cell repertoires in COVID-19. Sequencing was performed with immunoSEQ multiplex PCR; in TCRdb, only in-frame clones are kept and a portion is missing. The sample contains some 30,000 clones, 89% of which appear only once. The specimen sequenced was peripheral blood. The receptors shown here come from a human donor in a cohort sampled during active COVID-19.

The rearrangement uses TRBV18 and TRBJ1-2; D is unresolved. Germline V lookup: CDR1 KGHSH, CDR2 LQKENI. Trimming cost V 2 bases and J 7 bases, with 8 bases left between them. The CDR3 is 12 amino acids. The CDR3 DNA sequence: TGTGCCAGCTCACCATCGGGGTCTGGCTACACCTTC. It specifies CASSPSGSGYTF.

This clone was counted once. The chain uses TRBV5-1 and TRBJ1-6; tentative D call: TRBD1 (5 bases). Germline-derived CDR1 and CDR2 are SGHRS and YFSETQ. V lost 0 bases to trimming and J lost 0 bases, with 10 bases between them. The CDR3 sequence is 17 residues long. CDR3 protein: CASSLGGTSSYNSPLHF. The DNA of the CDR3 is TGCGCCAGCAGCTTGGGGGGCACGAGCTCCTATAATTCACCCCTCCACTTT.

The genes are TRBV5-1 and TRBJ1-1; TRBD1 aligns across 7 bases. The CDR3 has 13 residues. CDR1 and CDR2 (germline): SGHRS, YFSETQ. V shed 1 base and J 3 bases; nucleotides not matched to a gene: 0. As DNA, the CDR3 is TGCGCCAGCAGCTTGACAGGGGACACTGAAGCTTTCTTT. Amino acids: CASSLTGDTEAFF.

This chain joins TRBV3-1 (or the pseudogene TRBV3-2) and TRBJ1-6, with TRBD1 matching over 10 bases. Germline CDR1 LGHDT, CDR2 YNNKEL (reference sequence). The CDR3 length is 18 residues. V was pared by 2 bases and J by 7 bases, with 11 bases of the junction left unmatched. In DNA form, the CDR3 reads TGTGCCAGCAGCCAATATCCCGCGGGACAGGGGTACAATTCACCCCTCCACTTT. Protein: CASSQYPAGQGYNSPLHF.

The chain joins TRBV4-3 to TRBJ1-2, with unresolved D. V was clipped by 2 bases and J by 5 bases, with 9 bases between them. CDR1 LGHNA and CDR2 YSLEER come from the germline V gene. The CDR3 is made up of 13 amino acids. The CDR3 DNA sequence: TGCGCCAGCAGCCAATCGACAAGTTATGGCTACACCTTC. Protein: CASSQSTSYGYTF.

The chain is built from TRBV4-1 and TRBJ1-5; 8 nucleotides match TRBD1. Trimming took 1 base from V and 4 from J; bases not matched to a gene: 6. CDR3 length: 16 amino acids. Per the germline V gene, CDR1 is MGHRA and CDR2 is YSYEKL. The CDR3 region is CASSQVAGQVNQPQHF. The CDR3 DNA reads TGCGCCAGCAGCCAAGTGGCGGGACAGGTTAATCAGCCCCAGCATTTT.

This clone was seen only once. This chain connects TRBV5-6 to TRBJ2-5; D perhaps matches TRBD2 (5 bases). This CDR3 is 14 amino acids long. V was shortened by 0 bases and J by 8 bases, with 14 bases between the two germline ends. The V gene's germline CDR1 is SGHDT and CDR2 YYEEEE. In DNA, the CDR3 is TGTGCCAGCAGCTTGGGGGCTAGCCCGGGAACCCAGTACTTC. This encodes CASSLGASPGTQYF.

J is TRBJ1-6 and V is TRBV5-4; weak D call: TRBD1 (5 bases). Trimming pared 0 bases from V and 9 bases from J, leaving 16 bases between. CDR3 size: 16 residues. Germline V lookup: CDR1 SGHNT, CDR2 YYREEE (reference sequence). CDR3 bases: TGTGCCAGCAGCTTGGCCTCCGGGGGGGACCTTTCACCCCTCCACTTT. Translation gives CASSLASGGDLSPLHF.

Note on this clone: At one end, the junction sequence differs from germline, possibly due to a read error. The sample holds other DNA sequences that translate to the same CDR3. The gene calls are TRBV11-2 and TRBJ1-1; no clear D. Germline loops: CDR1 SGHAT, CDR2 FQNNGV. The CDR3 runs to 11 residues. In DNA form, the CDR3 reads TGTGCCAGCAGCTTTCAGAGGGAAGCTTTTTTT. This translates into CASSFQREAFF.

The rearrangement uses TRBV19 and TRBJ2-3; D gene ambiguous. V was cut by 3 bases and J by 6 bases, with 7 bases left in between. This CDR3 spans 12 amino acids. Germline V gene data show CDR1 as LNHDA and CDR2 as SQIVND (reference sequence). The CDR3, as DNA: TGTGCCAGTAGTATTGCCCGGGATACGCAGTATTTT. Translating it yields CASSIARDTQYF.

This rearrangement joins TRBV7-8 to TRBJ2-1; 7 nucleotides agree with TRBD2. Looked up from germline, CDR1 is SGHVS and CDR2 is FQNEAQ. The CDR3 has 16 amino acids. Unmatched junction bases numbered 9, after V lost 3 bases and J lost 4 bases. DNA of the CDR3: TGTGCCAGCAGCTTTAAAGTGGCTAGCGGATACAATGAGCAGTTCTTC. Protein sequence: CASSFKVASGYNEQFF.

The rearrangement uses TRBV7-2 and TRBJ1-3; D possibly corresponds to TRBD1 (5 bases). The V end was cut by 5 bases, the J end by 0 bases, with 14 bases between. Germline assignment: CDR1 SGHTA and CDR2 FQGNSA. This CDR3 contains 16 residues. The CDR3 region is CASSPPGQSSGNTIYF. The CDR3 DNA reads as TGTGCCAGCAGCCCTCCAGGGCAAAGCTCTGGAAACACCATATATTTT.

This clone has a single count. The chain links TRBV4-2 to TRBJ1-4, with D unclear. The CDR3 consists of 18 residues. Trimming shortened V by 0 bases and J by 0 bases, and 14 bases separated the two germline ends. Looked up from germline, CDR1 is LGHNA and CDR2 is YNFKEQ. The CDR3 is CASSQEMRGKATNEKLFF. The DNA of the CDR3 is TGTGCCAGCAGCCAAGAAATGCGAGGAAAAGCAACTAATGAAAAACTGTTTTTT.

The V gene is TRBV28, the J gene TRBJ2-2; 8 bases line up with TRBD2. The CDR3 runs to 14 residues. CDR1 and CDR2 (germline): MDHEN, SYDVKM. Germline trimming cut 6 bases from V and 4 bases from J; bases unmatched to any gene: 4. The DNA of the CDR3 is TGTGCCAGCAGGGGTCTAGCGGGCACCGGGGAGCTGTTTTTT. The encoded protein is CASRGLAGTGELFF.

The CDR3 is CASMTGTGGEKLFF. In DNA, the CDR3 is TGTGCCAGCATGACCGGGACAGGGGGTGAAAAACTGTTTTTT. The chain employs TRBV6-5 and TRBJ1-4, with TRBD1 matching over 11 bases. The CDR3 is 14 amino acids. Unmatched junction bases numbered 5, after V lost 7 bases and J lost 7 bases. CDR1 and CDR2 from the germline V gene are MNHEY and SVGAGI.

J is TRBJ1-4 and V is TRBV7-2; D unresolved. Deletions cut 2 bases from V and 0 bases from J, with 13 bases between. CDR1 is SGHTA, CDR2 FQGNSA, per germline. This CDR3 region has 17 residues. CDR3 sequence (DNA): TGTGCCAGCAGCTTATATTTTGGTCAGGCAACTAATGAAAAACTGTTTTTT. Encoded protein: CASSLYFGQATNEKLFF.

V and J are TRBV7-6 and TRBJ2-2; possible D gene TRBD1, 6 bases. Trimming shortened V by 1 base and J by 4 bases, and 10 bases separated the two germline ends. CDR1 and CDR2 (germline): SGHVS, FNYEAQ. The CDR3 contains 15 residues. Here the CDR3 reads CASSLEGGSTGELFF. The CDR3 region has the DNA TGTGCCAGCAGCTTAGAAGGGGGAAGCACCGGGGAGCTGTTTTTT.

V gene TRBV29-1 combines with J gene TRBJ1-1; D perhaps matches TRBD1 (5 bases). Germline CDR1 is SQVTM and CDR2 is ANQGSEA. The CDR3 is 12 residues long. V shed 6 bases and J shed 8 bases, with 16 bases lying between them. CDR3 sequence: CSVWARGTEAFF. CDR3 nucleotides: TGCAGCGTCTGGGCAAGGGGCACGGAAGCTTTCTTT.

The chain's CDR3 is CASSVGQSTDTQYF. DNA of the CDR3: TGTGCCAGCAGCGTGGGACAGAGCACAGATACGCAGTATTTT. The chain combines TRBV9 with TRBJ2-3; 7 bases align to TRBD1. J lost 0 bases, V lost 2 bases, and 0 bases had no gene match. The CDR3 is 14 amino acids. Germline CDR1 SGDLS, CDR2 YYNGEE.

The J gene is TRBJ1-1, the V gene TRBV21-1. TRBV21-1 is a recognized pseudogene. The CDR3 length is 14 residues. This CDR3 reads CASSKLKVATEAFF. The CDR3 region has the DNA TGTGCCAGCAGCAAACTGAAAGTCGCGACTGAAGCTTTCTTT.

The chain uses TRBV6-5 and TRBJ1-4; a possible D gene is TRBD1 (6 bases). The CDR3 covers 14 residues. V lost 6 bases to trimming and J lost 7 bases, with 15 bases between them. The germline CDR1 and CDR2 sequences are MNHEY and SVGAGI. The CDR3, as DNA: TGTGCCAGCAGCCAAACAGGGATGGGTGAAAAACTGTTTTTT. This codes for CASSQTGMGEKLFF.

The gene calls are TRBV14 and TRBJ1-1, with D possibly being TRBD1 (5 bases). Deletions cut 6 bases from V and 12 bases from J, with 23 bases between. Germline assignment: CDR1 SGHDN and CDR2 FVKESK. The CDR3 is made up of 14 amino acids. The CDR3 is CASSPLGGAGVTFF. CDR3 coding DNA: TGTGCCAGCAGTCCCCTGGGAGGGGCTGGAGTGACTTTCTTT.

The chain has TRBV5-6 and TRBJ1-4; D perhaps matches TRBD1 (6 bases). V was pared by 0 bases and J by 6 bases, with 12 bases between. Germline V gene data show CDR1 as SGHDT and CDR2 as YYEEEE. The CDR3 covers 15 residues. The CDR3 sequence: CASSLVWGPDEKLFF. The CDR3 DNA reads as TGTGCCAGCAGCTTGGTATGGGGGCCGGATGAAAAACTGTTTTTT.

The genes are TRBV4-1 and TRBJ2-7, with D perhaps matching TRBD1 (7 bases). The CDR3 is 14 amino acids. The ends were cut back, 0 bases at V and 10 bases at J, with 16 bases in the middle. Per the germline V gene, CDR1 is MGHRA and CDR2 is YSYEKL. CDR3 region: CASSQDPDREEQYF. DNA for the CDR3: TGCGCCAGCAGCCAAGACCCTGACAGGGAGGAACAGTACTTC.

V is TRBV6-4 and J is TRBJ1-1; 7 nucleotides agree with TRBD1. CDR3 length equals 12 residues. The germline gives CDR1 MRHNA, CDR2 SNTAGT. The trim removed 4 bases at V and 11 bases at J, leaving 7 bases unmatched. CDR3 amino acids: CASSGQTGRAFF. In DNA, the CDR3 is TGTGCCAGCAGTGGCCAGACAGGGCGTGCTTTCTTT.